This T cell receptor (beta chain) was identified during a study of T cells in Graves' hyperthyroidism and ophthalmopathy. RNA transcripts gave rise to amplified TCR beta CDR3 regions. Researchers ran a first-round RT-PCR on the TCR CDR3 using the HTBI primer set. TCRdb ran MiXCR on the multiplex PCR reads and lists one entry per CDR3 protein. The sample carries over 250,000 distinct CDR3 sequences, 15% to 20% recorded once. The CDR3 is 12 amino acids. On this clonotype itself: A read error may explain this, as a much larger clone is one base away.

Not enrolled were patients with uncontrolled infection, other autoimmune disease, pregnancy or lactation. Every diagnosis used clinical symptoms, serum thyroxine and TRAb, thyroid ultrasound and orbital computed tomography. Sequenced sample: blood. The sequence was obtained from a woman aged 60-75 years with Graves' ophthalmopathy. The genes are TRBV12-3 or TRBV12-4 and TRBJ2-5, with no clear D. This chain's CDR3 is CASKLAEETPYF. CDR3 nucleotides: TGTGCCAGCAAATTGGCAGAAGAGACCCCGTACTTC.